The rows below give T cell receptor beta chains drawn from one sample of a study of PD-1 blockade in classical Hodgkin lymphoma. TCRdb's copy holds only in-frame clones and misses some; the assay was immunoSEQ multiplex PCR. The table includes 70,000 to 85,000 clones, about 93% detected once. Here the sequenced sample was peripheral blood mononuclear cells (PBMCs), taken at baseline. Receptors were obtained from a human donor with classical Hodgkin lymphoma. CDR3s include the opening cysteine and the closing phenylalanine or tryptophan. Rows may omit the clone size; those that give it use once, few, many or a size class.

v_gene: TRBV6-1
abundance: .
j_gene: TRBJ2-7
CDR3aa: CASSSGAPYEQYF

v_gene: TRBV7-9
abundance: .
j_gene: TRBJ2-5
CDR3aa: CASGPPKAGSKETQYF

v_gene: TRBV30
abundance: .
j_gene: TRBJ2-4
CDR3aa: CALSTRSPGAKNIQYF

v_gene: TRBV19
abundance: .
j_gene: TRBJ1-5
CDR3aa: CASLDGGVDYQPQHF

v_gene: TRBV14
abundance: .
j_gene: TRBJ2-4
CDR3aa: CASSERGVDERGLAKNIQYF

v_gene: TRBV7-9
abundance: .
j_gene: TRBJ2-7
CDR3aa: CASSFPRDYLDEQYF

v_gene: TRBV9
abundance: .
j_gene: TRBJ1-3
CDR3aa: CASSVAGPNSGNTIYF

v_gene: TRBV19
abundance: .
j_gene: TRBJ1-2
CDR3aa: CASSLEYVDRPLNYGYTF

v_gene: TRBV2
abundance: .
j_gene: TRBJ2-7
CDR3aa: CASMVAGTDSYEQYF

v_gene: TRBV30
abundance: once
j_gene: TRBJ1-4
CDR3aa: CAWGSRAGKLFF

v_gene: TRBV29-1
abundance: .
j_gene: TRBJ1-1
CDR3aa: CSVHLNTEAFF

v_gene: TRBV7-6
abundance: .
j_gene: TRBJ1-5
CDR3aa: CASSGEQGASNQPQHF

v_gene: TRBV4-3
abundance: .
j_gene: TRBJ2-3
CDR3aa: CASSPGQGSYTDTQYF

v_gene: TRBV7-8
abundance: .
j_gene: TRBJ1-1
CDR3aa: CASSLVGRLNTEAFF

v_gene: TRBV4-1
abundance: .
j_gene: TRBJ1-4
CDR3aa: CASSQDPADHGDEKLFF

v_gene: TRBV29-1
abundance: .
j_gene: TRBJ1-2
CDR3aa: CSVDGRSNYGYTF

v_gene: TRBV11-1
abundance: .
j_gene: TRBJ1-2
CDR3aa: CASSRERNGYTF

v_gene: TRBV7-3
abundance: .
j_gene: TRBJ1-5
CDR3aa: CARLPEHF

v_gene: TRBV4-3
abundance: .
j_gene: TRBJ2-1
CDR3aa: CASSQDLGQGTNYNEQFF

v_gene: TRBV7-6
abundance: .
j_gene: TRBJ1-1
CDR3aa: CASSLASQGWVAEAFF

v_gene: TRBV27
abundance: .
j_gene: TRBJ2-1
CDR3aa: CASSPYLQGGDSSWQFF

v_gene: TRBV13
abundance: .
j_gene: TRBJ2-3
CDR3aa: CASSLTRETSTDTQYF

v_gene: TRBV7-3
abundance: once
j_gene: TRBJ2-1
CDR3aa: CASSLSLGVPYNEQFF

v_gene: TRBV11-3
abundance: .
j_gene: TRBJ2-1
CDR3aa: CASRGLNEQFF

v_gene: TRBV9
abundance: .
j_gene: TRBJ2-3
CDR3aa: CASSVPLAGGGDTQYF

v_gene: TRBV6-1
abundance: .
j_gene: TRBJ1-2
CDR3aa: CASTAGSFYGYTF

v_gene: TRBV27
abundance: once
j_gene: TRBJ2-3
CDR3aa: CASSLSLGAGGPGTDTQYF

v_gene: TRBV29-1
abundance: .
j_gene: TRBJ1-1
CDR3aa: CSVRPGVDQMAEAFF

v_gene: TRBV7-3
abundance: .
j_gene: TRBJ2-1
CDR3aa: CASSLNNGSPRDEQFF

v_gene: TRBV5-1
abundance: .
j_gene: TRBJ1-2
CDR3aa: CASSPTGRYDYGYTF

v_gene: TRBV7-8
abundance: .
j_gene: TRBJ2-3
CDR3aa: CASSSDGGSGSGDTQYF

v_gene: TRBV5-1
abundance: .
j_gene: TRBJ1-5
CDR3aa: CASSYDGQGNQPQHF

v_gene: TRBV9
abundance: few
j_gene: TRBJ1-1
CDR3aa: CASSVAETEAFF

v_gene: TRBV11-3
abundance: .
j_gene: TRBJ2-7
CDR3aa: CASSYTGTGAYEQYF

v_gene: TRBV18
abundance: .
j_gene: TRBJ1-2
CDR3aa: CASSQTGTVYGYTF

v_gene: TRBV27
abundance: once
j_gene: TRBJ2-7
CDR3aa: CASSKRETTYEQYF

v_gene: TRBV4-2
abundance: .
j_gene: TRBJ2-7
CDR3aa: CASSRGQGGSYEQYF

v_gene: TRBV4-1
abundance: .
j_gene: TRBJ2-3
CDR3aa: CASRLAGAGTDTQYF

v_gene: TRBV4-1
abundance: .
j_gene: TRBJ2-4
CDR3aa: CASSQESLPTLAKNIQYF

v_gene: TRBV5-6
abundance: .
j_gene: TRBJ2-7
CDR3aa: CASSSVAGGDEQYF

v_gene: TRBV19
abundance: once
j_gene: TRBJ1-5
CDR3aa: CASSLGQTINQPQHF

v_gene: TRBV11-2
abundance: .
j_gene: TRBJ1-1
CDR3aa: CASSFEAGMNTEAFF

v_gene: TRBV18
abundance: .
j_gene: TRBJ2-2
CDR3aa: CASSINDLGASNTGELFF

v_gene: TRBV9
abundance: .
j_gene: TRBJ1-3
CDR3aa: CASSVVGGSGNTIYF

v_gene: TRBV9
abundance: .
j_gene: TRBJ2-1
CDR3aa: CASSVAGTSGKGGQFF

v_gene: TRBV5-1
abundance: .
j_gene: TRBJ1-1
CDR3aa: CASSLGGPMNTEAFF

v_gene: TRBV7-3
abundance: .
j_gene: TRBJ2-2
CDR3aa: CASGTGSTGELFF

v_gene: TRBV9
abundance: .
j_gene: TRBJ2-7
CDR3aa: CASSVGGGTVHSYEQYF

v_gene: TRBV9
abundance: .
j_gene: TRBJ1-1
CDR3aa: CASSETGVTEAFF

v_gene: TRBV19
abundance: .
j_gene: TRBJ2-7
CDR3aa: CASSIRDGALFYEQYF

v_gene: TRBV28
abundance: .
j_gene: TRBJ2-7
CDR3aa: CASSLAGEPGSYEQYF

v_gene: TRBV2
abundance: .
j_gene: TRBJ1-5
CDR3aa: CASRQKTDPRSQPQHF

v_gene: TRBV7-3
abundance: .
j_gene: TRBJ2-7
CDR3aa: CASSPSAVSGAEQYF

v_gene: TRBV30
abundance: .
j_gene: TRBJ1-1
CDR3aa: CAWSVGAREKAEAFF